The 19 T cell receptor beta chains in this list originate from one sample, sequenced in a study of T-cell reconstitution after alpha-beta-depleted transplantation in children. For TCRbeta, the library was prepared with unique molecular identifiers. MiXCR, applied by TCRdb to the PCR reads, yields one record per CDR3 protein. The sample contains 97,000 or so distinct CDR3 sequences, approximately 5.4% of which appear only once. The sample was PBMCs, mostly from graft donor cells, taken 60 days after TCRalphabeta/CD19-depleted stem cell transplant. The receptors were gathered from a female patient aged 2 to 10 who had a stem cell transplant for Fanconi anemia, so the T cells may come from the graft donor.

This clonotype was seen at least ten times. This chain connects TRBV5-6 to TRBJ2-3; 7 bases fit TRBD2. CDR3 length equals 16 residues. Germline loops: CDR1 SGHDT, CDR2 YYEEEE. J lost 4 bases, V lost 0 bases, and 8 bases had no gene match. The CDR3 DNA reads TGTGCCAGCAGCTTGGTACTTGCGGGAGCCGCAGATACGCAGTATTTT. It encodes CASSLVLAGAADTQYF.

This clonotype was recorded at least ten times. The V gene is TRBV11-2, the J gene TRBJ2-2; the D is unclear. Germline V lookup: CDR1 SGHAT, CDR2 FQNNGV. Between the trimmed V and J ends, which lost 0 bases and 2 bases, there was a span of 4 bases. The length of the CDR3 is 14 residues. The CDR3 DNA sequence: TGTGCCAGCAGCTTAGACATAAACACCGGGGAGCTGTTTTTT. Residues: CASSLDINTGELFF.

This clonotype came up many times. CDR3 residues: CSARVLLEMNTEAFF. The CDR3 DNA is TGCAGTGCTAGAGTTCTGCTGGAGATGAACACTGAAGCTTTCTTT. The V and J genes are TRBV20-1 and TRBJ1-1; D remains unclear. V gave up 1 base and J gave up 0 bases, with 12 bases separating them. CDR3 length: 15 residues. Germline V gene data show CDR1 as DFQATT and CDR2 as SNEGSKA (reference sequence).

This clonotype was seen many times. This rearrangement joins TRBV10-3 to TRBJ2-3; D perhaps matches TRBD1 (6 bases). Germline-derived CDR1 and CDR2 are ENHRY and SYGVKD. The CDR3 totals 12 residues. Trimming removed 7 bases at V and 6 bases at J, with 11 bases between. CDR3 coding DNA: TGTGCCATCAATACAGGGAGTGATACGCAGTATTTT. It encodes CAINTGSDTQYF.

At least ten counts were recorded for this clonotype. The chain has TRBV27 and TRBJ2-3; D is perhaps TRBD2 (5 bases). Germline V gene sequence: CDR1 MNHEY, CDR2 SMNVEV (reference sequence). Between the trimmed V and J ends, which lost 3 bases and 1 base, there was a span of 14 bases. This CDR3 comprises 16 residues. CDR3 region: CASSFSGLFGTDTQYF. In DNA, the CDR3 is TGTGCCAGCAGTTTCTCGGGGTTATTCGGCACAGATACGCAGTATTTT.

This clonotype has at least ten counts. The CDR3 protein is CASNRGSPFSGADTQYF. DNA for the CDR3: TGTGCCAGCAACCGCGGGAGCCCCTTTTCCGGAGCAGATACGCAGTATTTT. The V gene is TRBV7-2, the J gene TRBJ2-3, with 7 bases matching TRBD2. With 7 bases clipped from V and 4 bases from J, the junction kept 17 bases outside the gene matches. The CDR3 covers 17 residues. From germline, CDR1 is SGHTA and CDR2 FQGNSA.

There are many counts of this clonotype. The chain couples TRBV5-1 to TRBJ2-7; no firm D call. The germline V and J ends were trimmed by 1 base and 2 bases, with 10 bases remaining between them. CDR1 is SGHRS and CDR2 is YFSETQ in the germline V gene. This CDR3 contains 14 residues. The DNA for the CDR3 is TGCGCCAGCAGCTTGACTGCCGGCACCTACGAGCAGTACTTC. Translating gives CASSLTAGTYEQYF.

This clonotype has at least ten counts. The V and J genes are TRBV7-9 and TRBJ2-5; D is undetermined. Trimming took 3 bases from V and 2 from J, leaving 10 bases between them. The germline V gene has CDR1 SEHNR and CDR2 FQNEAQ (reference sequence). The CDR3 is 14 residues long. DNA for the CDR3: TGTGCCAGCAGCTTGGGTATTCCTCAAGAGACCCAGTACTTC. Protein: CASSLGIPQETQYF.

This clonotype appeared many times. The genes are TRBV10-3 and TRBJ2-1; 8 bases match TRBD1. The length of the CDR3 is 16 residues. The trim removed 2 bases at V and 0 bases at J, leaving 3 bases unmatched. Germline CDR1 is ENHRY and CDR2 is SYGVKD. This CDR3 reads CAISEHDRGSYNEQFF. CDR3 nucleotides: TGTGCCATCAGTGAGCACGACAGGGGCTCCTACAATGAGCAGTTCTTC.

The V and J genes are TRBV27 and TRBJ1-1; 7 nucleotides match TRBD1. Germline lookup yields CDR1 MNHEY and CDR2 SMNVEV (reference sequence). The CDR3 has 15 residues. Trimming cost V 6 bases and J 4 bases; bases outside gene matches: 11. The CDR3 region has the DNA TGTGCCAGCAGCCTCTTACCGGGACAGCCCACTGAAGCTTTCTTT. This codes for CASSLLPGQPTEAFF.

This clonotype has more than one count but fewer than ten. The V call is TRBV5-1, the J call TRBJ2-7; D perhaps matches TRBD1 (6 bases). CDR3 length equals 11 residues. V lost 5 bases to trimming and J lost 6 bases, with 9 bases between them. Germline-derived CDR1 and CDR2 are SGHRS and YFSETQ. The CDR3 spells CASREGGEQYF. CDR3 nucleotides: TGCGCCAGCAGGGAAGGGGGCGAGCAGTACTTC.

The CDR3 loop is CSARTGSFADTQYF. The CDR3 DNA reads as TGCAGTGCCAGGACAGGGAGTTTTGCAGATACGCAGTATTTT. V usage is TRBV20-1 and J usage is TRBJ2-3; TRBD1 agrees at 8 bases. V lost 6 bases and J lost 4; bases outside the gene matches: 9. The germline CDR1 and CDR2 sequences are DFQATT and SNEGSKA (reference sequence). The CDR3 loop spans 14 amino acids.

This clonotype has ten or more counts. The chain employs TRBV15 and TRBJ2-1; weak D call: TRBD2 (5 bases). The V end lost 1 base, the J end lost 3 bases, and 10 bases lay between the germline ends. CDR1 is LNHNV, CDR2 YYDKDF, per germline (reference sequence). The CDR3 has 15 residues. CDR3 amino acids: CATSRVAGNYNEQFF. CDR3 DNA sequence: TGTGCCACCAGCAGAGTGGCCGGGAACTACAATGAGCAGTTCTTC.

This clonotype was detected ten times or more. The genes are TRBV6-5 and TRBJ1-1; D remains unclear. Trimming removed 1 base from V and 2 bases from J, with 23 bases in between. This CDR3 contains 19 residues. Germline loops: CDR1 MNHEY, CDR2 SVGAGI. CDR3 nucleotides: TGTGCCAGCAGTTACTGGCTAAACCAAGACAAGGCCGCCAACACTGAAGCTTTCTTT. Translation: CASSYWLNQDKAANTEAFF.

This clonotype was observed at least ten times. The V and J genes are TRBV12-3 or TRBV12-4 and TRBJ2-5, with 9 bases aligning to TRBD2. The CDR3 sequence is 15 residues long. V shed 3 bases and J 2 bases; nucleotides not matched to a gene: 4. CDR3 DNA: TGTGCCAGCAGTTTGGGACTAGCTAAGCAAGAGACCCAGTACTTC. Its translation is CASSLGLAKQETQYF.

In DNA form, the CDR3 reads TGTGCCAGCAGCTTTATCGGACGGAACACCGGGGAGCTGTTTTTT. Its translation: CASSFIGRNTGELFF. J is TRBJ2-2 and V is TRBV7-9; unclear D gene. Germline assignment: CDR1 SEHNR and CDR2 FQNEAQ (reference sequence). The CDR3 covers 15 residues. V lost 3 bases to trimming and J lost 1 base, with 9 bases between them.

The rearrangement joins TRBV28 to TRBJ2-7; the D is unclear. Germline V gene lookup returns CDR1 MDHEN and CDR2 SYDVKM. V gave up 3 bases and J gave up 2 bases, with 5 bases separating them. CDR3 length: 12 amino acids. The CDR3 DNA reads as TGTGCCAGCAGTTTGCAGGCCTACGAGCAGTACTTC. Its protein is CASSLQAYEQYF.

This clonotype was found many times. The chain has TRBV29-1 and TRBJ2-1; D is unclear. The CDR3 runs to 13 residues. Per the germline V gene, CDR1 is SQVTM and CDR2 is ANQGSEA. The germline V and J ends were trimmed by 4 bases and 0 bases, with 7 bases remaining between them. The CDR3 coding sequence is TGCAGCGTTGGTCCGGCCTCCTACAATGAGCAGTTCTTC. It translates to CSVGPASYNEQFF.

This clonotype was seen repeatedly, ten times or more. The rearrangement links TRBV7-9 to TRBJ1-1; the D gene is possibly TRBD1 (6 bases). This CDR3 contains 18 residues. Germline CDR1 is SEHNR and CDR2 is FQNEAQ (reference sequence). Trimming shortened V by 5 bases and J by 1 base, and 23 bases separated the two germline ends. CDR3 DNA: TGTGCCAGCAGCCCCGGAATTAATGTATGGACAGAGAACACTGAAGCTTTCTTT. As protein: CASSPGINVWTENTEAFF.